This TCR beta chain emerged from a study of blood T cell repertoires in COVID-19. Study details: Sources were T cells, B-cell-depleted T cells, or PBMCs; the material itself was cDNA or gDNA.

This clone was seen only once. Germline values: CDR1 LGHNA, CDR2 YNFKEQ. V was pared by 1 base and J by 1 base, with 5 bases of the junction left unmatched. CDR3 length: 16 amino acids. Seattle patient enrollment occurred during active infection, with longitudinal follow-up thereafter. Per the original data handling: Nucleated cell counts were estimated from reference gene primer amplification. Profiled with immunoSEQ multiplex PCR; TCRdb holds only in-frame clones, not every one. D and trimming come from the DNA, and the V and J calls and clone size come from that table. This repertoire shows more than 95,000 clones, approximately 90% found once; its top ten account for just over 2%.

Sequenced: peripheral blood. V usage is TRBV4-2 and J usage is TRBJ2-3, with 7 bases aligning to TRBD2. This receptor was taken from a man over 45 with COVID-19, enrolled during active disease. Written as DNA, the CDR3 is TGTGCCAGCAGCCAAGTGGTGGGAGGGGGCACAGATACGCAGTATTTT. This codes for CASSQVVGGGTDTQYF.